This T cell receptor (beta chain) was captured in a study of TIL therapy for anti-PD-1-resistant metastatic lung cancer. Overall study findings and caveats: Compared with baseline intratumoral T cells, expanded TIL cultures were more clonal and less diverse (approximately 6% vs 31%). Treatment-naive, never-smoker and oncogene-addicted patients were overrepresented in this highly selected cohort.

Specified time point: pre-treatment sample, taken before nivolumab and TIL therapy. Tumor tissue came from excised metastases, mostly pleural nodules or supraclavicular lymph nodes. Worth noting for this clone: The target antigen is unknown.

Looked up from germline, CDR1 is MDHEN and CDR2 is SYDVKM. This CDR3 spans 17 amino acids. Trimming cost V 9 bases and J 7 bases; bases outside gene matches: 19. Sequencing used immunoSEQ v3. Clones were read by immunoSEQ multiplex PCR, and TCRdb kept only the in-frame ones, dropping some. Among several thousand clones listed, under 75% were seen once. The TCR originated in a person between 30 and 79 years old with non-small cell lung cancer. The sequencing used tumor tissue, collected at baseline. J is TRBJ2-1 and V is TRBV28; 9 positions agree with TRBD2. For the CDR3, the DNA is TGTGCCAGTAAGGCGATAGCGGGAGACCACTTATTTAATGAGCAGTTCTTC. Its protein product is CASKAIAGDHLFNEQFF.